These 21 T cell receptor beta chains share one sample of origin, sequenced in a study of control samples from healthy donors and cancer patients (dated by TCRdb to about 2020). Libraries were made using the immunoSEQ multiplex PCR assay. TCRdb retrieved this table from immuneACCESS and kept in-frame rearrangements only. Not all clones are present; in checked studies, unresolved V genes account for under half, and no reason is known for the remainder. The sample includes 130,000 to 150,000 clones, with approximately 92% observed a single time. The ten biggest clones cover approximately 2.9% of the sample. The sequenced sample consisted of blood. These receptors originate from a man aged 30 to 39 in good health.

This chain joins TRBV15 and TRBJ1-3; possible D gene TRBD1, 5 bases. This CDR3 contains 16 residues. CDR1 and CDR2 (germline): LNHNV, YYDKDF (reference sequence). V lost 5 bases to trimming and J lost 0 bases, with 14 bases between them. The CDR3 is CATSGTQANSGNTIYF. DNA of the CDR3: TGTGCCACCAGCGGTACACAGGCAAACTCTGGAAACACCATATATTTT.

This clone was seen only once. This rearrangement joins TRBV9 to TRBJ1-1, with a possible D match to TRBD1 (5 bases). The V end lost 3 bases, the J end lost 5 bases, and 17 bases lay between the germline ends. The CDR3 runs 15 residues. Germline V gene data show CDR1 as SGDLS and CDR2 as YYNGEE. CDR3 protein: CASSESGGGGTEAFF. In nucleotides, the CDR3 is TGTGCCAGCAGCGAATCGGGGGGAGGTGGAACTGAAGCTTTCTTT.

V usage is TRBV5-4 and J usage is TRBJ2-5; 9 nucleotides agree with TRBD1. Germline V gene sequence: CDR1 SGHNT, CDR2 YYREEE (reference sequence). Losses at the gene ends were 1 base for V and 4 bases for J; bases not matched to a gene: 5. The CDR3 is 15 residues long. The CDR3 reads CASSLRQGGRETQYF. CDR3 DNA sequence: TGTGCCAGCAGCTTGCGACAGGGGGGGAGAGAGACCCAGTACTTC.

The V and J genes are TRBV6-5 and TRBJ2-7, with D maybe TRBD1 (6 bases). Germline V gives CDR1 MNHEY, CDR2 SVGAGI. There are 15 residues in the CDR3. Trimming removed 6 bases at V and 2 bases at J, with 17 bases between. CDR3 bases: TGTGCCAGCAGGGCTGCAGGGGCCGGGGCCTACGAGCAGTACTTC. It specifies CASRAAGAGAYEQYF.

This chain uses TRBV18 with TRBJ2-7; unclear D gene. Germline assignment: CDR1 KGHSH and CDR2 LQKENI. The CDR3 consists of 13 residues. V was clipped by 3 bases and J by 2 bases, with 8 bases between them. CDR3 loop: CASSPALTYEQYF. CDR3 nucleotides: TGTGCCAGCTCACCTGCTCTCACCTACGAGCAGTACTTC.

J is TRBJ1-1 and V is TRBV6-2 or TRBV6-3; D is ambiguous. The V gene lost 5 bases and the J gene lost 4 bases, with 20 bases spanning the gap. The germline gives CDR1 MNHEY, CDR2 SVGEGT. CDR3 length: 16 amino acids. The CDR3 spells CASSPEGTPGSTEAFF. CDR3 DNA sequence: TGTGCCAGCAGTCCCGAGGGAACCCCTGGGAGCACTGAAGCTTTCTTT.

The V gene is TRBV29-1, the J gene TRBJ1-4, with 7 bases matching TRBD1. The CDR3 is made up of 12 amino acids. V was pared by 5 bases and J by 8 bases, with 5 bases of the junction left unmatched. The V gene's germline CDR1 is SQVTM and CDR2 ANQGSEA. The CDR3 DNA is TGCAGCGTTATTCAGGGGGGAGAAAAACTGTTTTTT. Translated: CSVIQGGEKLFF.

This clone was recorded once. The chain combines TRBV6-2 or TRBV6-3 with TRBJ2-7, with D possibly matching TRBD1 (7 bases). The germline V gene has CDR1 MNHEY and CDR2 SVGEGT. The CDR3 is made up of 14 amino acids. V was cut by 6 bases and J by 1 base, with 13 bases left in between. Written as DNA, the CDR3 is TGTGCCAGCAGCCTGACAGGGAGGTCCTACGAGCAGTACTTC. The encoded protein is CASSLTGRSYEQYF.

The V and J genes are TRBV25-1 and TRBJ2-3; tentative D call: TRBD1 (5 bases). V shed 4 bases and J shed 0 bases, with 11 bases lying between them. Germline CDR1 and CDR2: MGHDK and SYGVNS. The CDR3 is made up of 15 amino acids. CDR3 nucleotides: TGTGCCAGCAGTGTAGGACATCCTAGCACAGATACGCAGTATTTT. Amino acids: CASSVGHPSTDTQYF.

This chain joins TRBV19 and TRBJ2-1; D call uncertain. CDR1 and CDR2 (germline): LNHDA, SQIVND (reference sequence). The CDR3 runs to 13 residues. V was shortened by 1 base and J by 6 bases, with 7 bases between the two germline ends. For the CDR3, the DNA is TGTGCCAGTAGTATAGGACCGATCAATGAGCAGTTCTTC. Translating gives CASSIGPINEQFF.

The chain's CDR3 is CSGPGETSYNSPLHF. In nucleotides, the CDR3 is TGCAGCGGTCCAGGCGAAACCTCCTATAATTCACCCCTCCACTTT. The chain has TRBV29-1 and TRBJ1-6; D is undetermined. Trimming left V 7 bases short and J 0 bases short, with 13 bases between. The germline V gene has CDR1 SQVTM and CDR2 ANQGSEA. This CDR3 has 15 amino acids. The complete variable domain, with remaining parts taken from reference TRBV29-1 and TRBJ1-6, reads SAVISQKPSRDICQRGTSLTIQCQVDSQVTMMFWYRQQPGQSLTLIATANQGSEATYESGFVIDKFPISRPNLTFSTLTVSNMSPEDSSIYLCSGPGETSYNSPLHFGNGTRLTVT.

V is TRBV5-1 and J is TRBJ2-3; D is unresolved. Trimming stripped 1 base from V and 4 bases from J, with 10 bases between. Looked up from germline, CDR1 is SGHRS and CDR2 is YFSETQ. The CDR3 is made up of 14 amino acids. CDR3 in DNA: TGCGCCAGCAGCTTGCTACGGTCCGCAGATACGCAGTATTTT. Its translation is CASSLLRSADTQYF.

The chain employs TRBV7-2 and TRBJ2-7, with D perhaps matching TRBD1 or TRBD2 (5 bases each). V lost 6 bases, J lost 7 bases, and 19 bases lay in between. Germline loops: CDR1 SGHTA, CDR2 FQGNSA. CDR3 length equals 14 residues. The CDR3 coding sequence is TGTGCCAGCAGTACCGGGACCCATCTCATGGAGCAGTACTTC. Its translation is CASSTGTHLMEQYF.

This chain uses TRBV21-1 with TRBJ1-1. TRBV21-1 is tagged as a pseudogene. This CDR3 is 18 amino acids long. In DNA form, the CDR3 reads TGTGCCAGCAGCAAAGCCCGGGGGCGGACGCTTCCGAACACTGAAGCTTTCTTT. Translated, it gives CASSKARGRTLPNTEAFF.

The chain recombines TRBV2 with TRBJ1-1, with D unresolved. CDR3 length: 13 residues. The germline V gene encodes CDR1 SNHLY and CDR2 FYNNEI. V was trimmed by 6 bases and J by 0 bases, leaving 8 bases between them. CDR3 in amino acids: CASRELVNTEAFF. The CDR3 DNA is TGTGCCAGCAGGGAACTAGTGAACACTGAAGCTTTCTTT.

This clone was seen just once. V gene TRBV19 combines with J gene TRBJ2-7, with TRBD2 as a possible D gene (5 bases). CDR1 LNHDA and CDR2 SQIVND come from the germline V gene (reference sequence). V lost 3 bases and J 7 bases, leaving 13 bases between the germline ends. This CDR3 spans 13 amino acids. In DNA form, the CDR3 reads TGTGCCAGTAGTATGAGCGGCGTAAGGGAGCAGTACTTC. Translation: CASSMSGVREQYF.

The CDR3 sequence: CSVRQADYGYTF. CDR3 coding DNA: TGCAGCGTGAGACAGGCGGACTATGGCTACACCTTC. The V call is TRBV29-1, the J call TRBJ1-2, with D possibly being TRBD1 (6 bases). The V gene lost 6 bases and the J gene lost 3 bases, with 11 bases spanning the gap. Germline V gene sequence: CDR1 SQVTM, CDR2 ANQGSEA. There are 12 residues in the CDR3.

The rearrangement joins TRBV3-1 (or the pseudogene TRBV3-2) to TRBJ2-1; possible D gene TRBD2, 7 bases. V gave up 0 bases and J gave up 7 bases, with 13 bases separating them. The CDR3 runs 15 residues. Germline CDR1 is LGHDT and CDR2 is YNNKEL (reference sequence). The DNA for the CDR3 is TGTGCCAGCAGCCAAGATGGGGGGGCCGGTAATGAGCAGTTCTTC. Amino acid sequence: CASSQDGGAGNEQFF.

The CDR3 here is CASSLNQDGAYNEQFF. CDR3 bases: TGTGCCAGCAGCTTAAATCAGGACGGCGCGTACAATGAGCAGTTCTTC. This chain connects TRBV7-6 to TRBJ2-1; no definite D call. The germline V gene encodes CDR1 SGHVS and CDR2 FNYEAQ. The CDR3 has 16 residues. Trimming shortened V by 2 bases and J by 4 bases, and 15 bases separated the two germline ends.

The rearrangement uses TRBV13 and TRBJ2-3, with 11 bases lining up with TRBD2. Germline CDR1 is PRHDT and CDR2 is FYEKMQ (reference sequence). This CDR3 region has 15 residues. With V trimmed by 7 bases and J by 6 bases, 9 bases remained unmatched. This chain's CDR3 is CASILRLAGSDTQYF. CDR3 nucleotides: TGTGCCAGCATCCTCCGACTAGCGGGGTCTGATACGCAGTATTTT.

The V call is TRBV30, the J call TRBJ1-1; TRBD1 matches 12 bases. Germline V gene lookup returns CDR1 GTSNPN and CDR2 SVGIG (reference sequence). Trimming cost V 3 bases and J 7 bases; bases outside gene matches: 6. There are 14 residues in the CDR3. CDR3 nucleotides: TGTGCCTGGAGGAGGGACAGGGGGCTTGTTGAAGCTTTCTTT. Protein product: CAWRRDRGLVEAFF.